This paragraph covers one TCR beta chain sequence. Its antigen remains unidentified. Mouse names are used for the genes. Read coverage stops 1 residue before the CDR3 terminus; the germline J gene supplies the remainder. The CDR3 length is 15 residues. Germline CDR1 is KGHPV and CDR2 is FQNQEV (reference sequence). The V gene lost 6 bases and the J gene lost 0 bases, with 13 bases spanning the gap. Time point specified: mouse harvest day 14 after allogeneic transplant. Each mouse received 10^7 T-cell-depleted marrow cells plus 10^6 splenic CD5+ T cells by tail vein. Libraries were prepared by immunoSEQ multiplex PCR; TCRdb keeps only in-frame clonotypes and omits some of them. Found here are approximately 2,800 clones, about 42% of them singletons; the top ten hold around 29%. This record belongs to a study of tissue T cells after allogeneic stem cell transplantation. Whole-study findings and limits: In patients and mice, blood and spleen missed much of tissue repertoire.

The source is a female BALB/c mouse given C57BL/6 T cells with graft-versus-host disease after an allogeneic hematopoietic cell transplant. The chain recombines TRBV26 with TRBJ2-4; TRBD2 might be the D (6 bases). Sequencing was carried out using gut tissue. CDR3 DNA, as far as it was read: TGTGCCAGCAGCCCCGACTGGACTAGTCAAAACACCTTGTAC. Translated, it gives CASSPDWTSQNTLY. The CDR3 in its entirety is CASSPDWTSQNTLYF.